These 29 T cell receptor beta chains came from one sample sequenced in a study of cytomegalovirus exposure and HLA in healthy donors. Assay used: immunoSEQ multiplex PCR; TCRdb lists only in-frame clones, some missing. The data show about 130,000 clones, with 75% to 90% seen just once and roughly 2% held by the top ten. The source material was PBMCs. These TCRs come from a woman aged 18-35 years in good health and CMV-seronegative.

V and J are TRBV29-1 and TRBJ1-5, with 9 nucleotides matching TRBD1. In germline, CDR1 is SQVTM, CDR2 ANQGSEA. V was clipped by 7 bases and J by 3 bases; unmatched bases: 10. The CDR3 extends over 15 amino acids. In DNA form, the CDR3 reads TGCAGCGGGCCCCGACAGGGGGAGAACAATCAGCCCCAGCATTTT. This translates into CSGPRQGENNQPQHF.

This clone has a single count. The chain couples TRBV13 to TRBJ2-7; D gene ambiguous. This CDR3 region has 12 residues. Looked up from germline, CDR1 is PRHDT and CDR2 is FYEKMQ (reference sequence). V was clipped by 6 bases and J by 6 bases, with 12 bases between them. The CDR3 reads CASSPLRSEQYF. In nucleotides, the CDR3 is TGTGCCAGCAGTCCGCTGAGGTCCGAGCAGTACTTC.

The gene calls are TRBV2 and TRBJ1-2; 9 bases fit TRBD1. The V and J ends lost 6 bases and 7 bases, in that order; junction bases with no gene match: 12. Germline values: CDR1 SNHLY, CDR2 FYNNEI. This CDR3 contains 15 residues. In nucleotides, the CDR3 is TGTGCCAGCAGCGAGTACCGGGGACAGGGAGGTGGCTACACCTTC. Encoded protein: CASSEYRGQGGGYTF.

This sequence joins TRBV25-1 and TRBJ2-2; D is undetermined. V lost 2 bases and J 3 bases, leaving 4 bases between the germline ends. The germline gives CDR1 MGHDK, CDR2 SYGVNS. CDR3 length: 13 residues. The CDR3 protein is CASSEPYTGELFF. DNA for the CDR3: TGTGCCAGCAGTGAACCCTACACCGGGGAGCTGTTTTTT. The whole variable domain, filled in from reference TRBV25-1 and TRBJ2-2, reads EADIYQTPRYLVIGTGKKITLECSQTMGHDKMYWYQQDPGMELHLIHYSYGVNSTEKGDLSSESTVSRIRTEHFPLTLESARPSHTSQYLCASSEPYTGELFFGEGSRLTVL.

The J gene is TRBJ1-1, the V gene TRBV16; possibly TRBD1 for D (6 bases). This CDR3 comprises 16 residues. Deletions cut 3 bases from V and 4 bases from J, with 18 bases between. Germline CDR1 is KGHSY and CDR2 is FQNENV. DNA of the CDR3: TGTGCCAGCAGCCATCAGGGGAGGGCCTTCGGCACTGAAGCTTTCTTT. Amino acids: CASSHQGRAFGTEAFF.

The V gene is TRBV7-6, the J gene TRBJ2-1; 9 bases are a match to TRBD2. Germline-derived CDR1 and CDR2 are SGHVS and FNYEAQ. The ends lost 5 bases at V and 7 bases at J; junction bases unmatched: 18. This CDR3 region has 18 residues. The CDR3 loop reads CASSPTLIAAGGGNEQFF. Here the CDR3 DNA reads TGTGCCAGCAGCCCGACCCTTATCGCAGCGGGAGGAGGGAATGAGCAGTTCTTC.

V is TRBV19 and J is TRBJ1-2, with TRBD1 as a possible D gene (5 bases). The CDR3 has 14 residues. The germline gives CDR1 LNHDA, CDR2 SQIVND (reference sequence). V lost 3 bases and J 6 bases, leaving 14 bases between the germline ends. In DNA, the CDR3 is TGTGCCAGTAGTATCCAAACAGGTCCCCATGGCTACACCTTC. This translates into CASSIQTGPHGYTF.

CDR3 sequence: CATLGAVYEQYF. The CDR3 DNA reads as TGTGCCACCTTAGGGGCCGTCTACGAGCAGTACTTC. The rearrangement uses TRBV6-1 and TRBJ2-7; the D gene is possibly TRBD1 (5 bases). The V end was cut by 10 bases, the J end by 3 bases, with 13 bases between. The CDR3 is made up of 12 amino acids. The germline V gene encodes CDR1 MNHNS and CDR2 SASEGT.

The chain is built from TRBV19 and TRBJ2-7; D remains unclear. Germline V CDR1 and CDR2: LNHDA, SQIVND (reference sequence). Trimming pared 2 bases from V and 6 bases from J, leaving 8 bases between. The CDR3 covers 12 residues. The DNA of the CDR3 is TGTGCCAGTAGTATACCCTTCCTCGAGCAGTACTTC. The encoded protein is CASSIPFLEQYF.

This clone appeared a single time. CDR3 residues: CASSSKTGQGNQPQHF. CDR3 DNA: TGTGCCAGCAGTTCGAAGACCGGACAGGGCAATCAGCCCCAGCATTTT. V and J are TRBV6-6 and TRBJ1-5; 7 bases are shared with TRBD1. The V gene's germline CDR1 is MNHNY and CDR2 SVGAGI (reference sequence). The CDR3 is 16 residues long. The V gene end was trimmed by 4 bases and the J gene end by 2 bases; junction bases not matched to a gene: 8.

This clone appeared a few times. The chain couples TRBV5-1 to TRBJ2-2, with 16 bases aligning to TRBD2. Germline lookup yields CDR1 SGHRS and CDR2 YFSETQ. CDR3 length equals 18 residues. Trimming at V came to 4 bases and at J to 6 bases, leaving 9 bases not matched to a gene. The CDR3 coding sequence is TGCGCCAGCAGCGCGGGACTAGCGGGAGGGCCCCAGGCCGGGGAGCTGTTTTTT. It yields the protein CASSAGLAGGPQAGELFF.

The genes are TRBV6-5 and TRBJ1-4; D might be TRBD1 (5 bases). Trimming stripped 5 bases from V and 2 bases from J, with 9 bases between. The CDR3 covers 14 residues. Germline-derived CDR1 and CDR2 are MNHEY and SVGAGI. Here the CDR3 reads CASSPTDTNEKLFF. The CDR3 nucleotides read TGTGCCAGCAGTCCGACAGATACTAATGAAAAACTGTTTTTT.

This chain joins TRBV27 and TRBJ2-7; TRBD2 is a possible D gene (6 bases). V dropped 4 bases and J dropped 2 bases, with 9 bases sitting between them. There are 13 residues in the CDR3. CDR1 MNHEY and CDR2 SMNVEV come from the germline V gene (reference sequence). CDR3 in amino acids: CASSWGVAYEQYF. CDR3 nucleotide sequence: TGTGCCAGCAGTTGGGGGGTAGCCTACGAGCAGTACTTC.

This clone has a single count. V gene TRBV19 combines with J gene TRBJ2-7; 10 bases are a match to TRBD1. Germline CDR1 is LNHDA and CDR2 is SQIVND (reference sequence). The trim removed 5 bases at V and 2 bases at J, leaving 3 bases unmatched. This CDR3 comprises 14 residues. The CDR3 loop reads CASSPGTGAYEQYF. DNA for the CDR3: TGTGCCAGTAGTCCCGGGACAGGGGCCTACGAGCAGTACTTC.

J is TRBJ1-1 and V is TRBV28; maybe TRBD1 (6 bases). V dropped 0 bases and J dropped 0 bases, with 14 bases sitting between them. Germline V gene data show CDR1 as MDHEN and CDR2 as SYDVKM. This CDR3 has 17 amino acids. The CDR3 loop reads CASSLWNQRGMNTEAFF. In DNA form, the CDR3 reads TGTGCCAGCAGTTTATGGAATCAAAGGGGGATGAACACTGAAGCTTTCTTT.

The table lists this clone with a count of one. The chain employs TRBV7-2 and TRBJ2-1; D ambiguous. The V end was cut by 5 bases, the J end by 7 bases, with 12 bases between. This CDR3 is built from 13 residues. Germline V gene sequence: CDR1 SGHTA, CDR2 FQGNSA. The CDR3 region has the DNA TGTGCCAGCAGCCCTCCTCTAGGAAATGAGCAGTTCTTC. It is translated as CASSPPLGNEQFF.

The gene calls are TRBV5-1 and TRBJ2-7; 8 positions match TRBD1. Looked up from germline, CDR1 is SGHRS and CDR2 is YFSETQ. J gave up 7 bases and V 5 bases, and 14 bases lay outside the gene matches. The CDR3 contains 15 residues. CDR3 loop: CASSFLDRGQVEQYF. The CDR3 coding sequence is TGCGCCAGCAGTTTCCTCGACAGGGGCCAAGTTGAGCAGTACTTC.

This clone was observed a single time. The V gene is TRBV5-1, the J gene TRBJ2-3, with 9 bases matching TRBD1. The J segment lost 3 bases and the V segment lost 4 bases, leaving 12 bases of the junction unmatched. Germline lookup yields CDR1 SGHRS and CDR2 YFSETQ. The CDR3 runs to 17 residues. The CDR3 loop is CASSPVRDGTGTDTQYF. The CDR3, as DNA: TGCGCCAGCAGCCCCGTTCGAGACGGGACAGGGACAGATACGCAGTATTTT. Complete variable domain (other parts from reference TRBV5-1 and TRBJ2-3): KAGVTQTPRYLIKTRGQQVTLSCSPISGHRSVSWYQQTPGQGLQFLFEYFSETQRNKGNFPGRFSGRQFSNSRSEMNVSTLELGDSALYLCASSPVRDGTGTDTQYFGPGTRLTVL.

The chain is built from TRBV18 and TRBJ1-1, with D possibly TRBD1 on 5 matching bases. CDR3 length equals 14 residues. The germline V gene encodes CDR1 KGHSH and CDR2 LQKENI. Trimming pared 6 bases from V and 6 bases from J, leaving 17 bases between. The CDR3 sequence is CASSSTYRFSEAFF. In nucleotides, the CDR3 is TGTGCCAGCTCGTCAACGTACAGGTTTTCTGAAGCTTTCTTT.

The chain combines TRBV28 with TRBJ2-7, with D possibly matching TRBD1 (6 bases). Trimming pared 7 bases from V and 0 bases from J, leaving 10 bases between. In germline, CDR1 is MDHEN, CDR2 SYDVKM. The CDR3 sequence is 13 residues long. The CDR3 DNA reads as TGTGCCAGCAATGGGGACAACTCCTACGAGCAGTACTTC. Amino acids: CASNGDNSYEQYF.

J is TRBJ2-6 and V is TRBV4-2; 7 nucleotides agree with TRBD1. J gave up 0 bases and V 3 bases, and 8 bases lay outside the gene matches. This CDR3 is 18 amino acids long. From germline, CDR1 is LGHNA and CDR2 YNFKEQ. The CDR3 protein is CASSHLDRVISGANVLTF. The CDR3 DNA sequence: TGTGCCAGCAGCCACCTCGACAGGGTAATCTCTGGGGCCAACGTCCTGACTTTC.

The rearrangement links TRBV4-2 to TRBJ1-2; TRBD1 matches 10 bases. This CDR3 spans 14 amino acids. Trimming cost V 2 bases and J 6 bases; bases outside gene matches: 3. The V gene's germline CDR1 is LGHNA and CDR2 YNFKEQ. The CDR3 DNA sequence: TGTGCCAGCAGCCAAACGGACAGGGGGAATGGCTACACCTTC. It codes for CASSQTDRGNGYTF.

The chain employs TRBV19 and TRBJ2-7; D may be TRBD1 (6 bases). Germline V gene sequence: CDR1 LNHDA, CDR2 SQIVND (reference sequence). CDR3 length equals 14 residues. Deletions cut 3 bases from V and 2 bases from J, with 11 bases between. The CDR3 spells CASSIPGHTYEQYF. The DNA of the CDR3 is TGTGCCAGTAGTATCCCGGGACACACCTACGAGCAGTACTTC.

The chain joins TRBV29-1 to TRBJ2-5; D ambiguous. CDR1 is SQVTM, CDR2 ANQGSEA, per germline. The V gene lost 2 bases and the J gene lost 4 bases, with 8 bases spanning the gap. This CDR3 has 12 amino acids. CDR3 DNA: TGCAGCGTTGAATCATCGGGAGAGACCCAGTACTTC. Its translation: CSVESSGETQYF. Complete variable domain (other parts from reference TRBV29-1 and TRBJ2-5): SAVISQKPSRDICQRGTSLTIQCQVDSQVTMMFWYRQQPGQSLTLIATANQGSEATYESGFVIDKFPISRPNLTFSTLTVSNMSPEDSSIYLCSVESSGETQYFGPGTRLLVL.

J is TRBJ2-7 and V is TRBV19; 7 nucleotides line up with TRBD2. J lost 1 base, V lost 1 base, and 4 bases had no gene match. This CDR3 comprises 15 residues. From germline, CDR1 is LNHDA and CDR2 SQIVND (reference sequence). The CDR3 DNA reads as TGTGCCAGTAGTATAGGAAGCGGGACGTCCTACGAGCAGTACTTC. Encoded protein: CASSIGSGTSYEQYF.

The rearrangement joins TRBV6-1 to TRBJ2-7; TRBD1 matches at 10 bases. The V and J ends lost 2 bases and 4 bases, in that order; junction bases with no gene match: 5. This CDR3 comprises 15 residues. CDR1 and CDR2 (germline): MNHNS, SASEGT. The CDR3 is CASSEIGTGEYEQYF. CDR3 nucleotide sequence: TGTGCCAGCAGTGAAATTGGGACAGGGGAATACGAGCAGTACTTC.

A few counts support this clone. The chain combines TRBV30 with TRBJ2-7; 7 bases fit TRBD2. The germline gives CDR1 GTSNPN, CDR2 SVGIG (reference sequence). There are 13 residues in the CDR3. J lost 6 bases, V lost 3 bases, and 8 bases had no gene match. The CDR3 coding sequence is TGTGCCTGGAGATCCGTGCGGGAGCTCGAGCAGTACTTC. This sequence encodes CAWRSVRELEQYF.

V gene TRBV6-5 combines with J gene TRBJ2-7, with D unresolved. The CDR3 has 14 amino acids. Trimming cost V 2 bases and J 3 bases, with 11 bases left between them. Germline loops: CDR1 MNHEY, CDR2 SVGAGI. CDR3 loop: CASSYVDNVYEQYF. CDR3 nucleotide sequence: TGTGCCAGCAGTTACGTCGACAATGTCTACGAGCAGTACTTC.

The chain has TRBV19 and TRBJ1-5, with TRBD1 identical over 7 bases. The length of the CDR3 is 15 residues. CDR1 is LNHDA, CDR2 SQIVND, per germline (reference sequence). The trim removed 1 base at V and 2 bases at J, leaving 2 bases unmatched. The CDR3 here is CASSIGQGGNQPQHF. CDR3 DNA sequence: TGTGCCAGTAGTATAGGACAGGGTGGCAATCAGCCCCAGCATTTT.